This T cell receptor beta chain appears in the sequencing data of a study of CD8+CD57+ T cells in acquired aplastic anemia. Looking at the study overall: Sorting CD4+ and CD8+ cells gave DNA averaging about 3.1 ug.

Broader study findings: Sharing between patients and controls was observed for roughly 30 CD8+ CDR3 sequences.

The template for TCR beta VDJ and CDR3 sequence profiling was genomic DNA. TCRdb reprocessed the reads via MiXCR and lists one record per CDR3 protein. The profile shows 130,000 or so distinct CDR3 sequences, almost 40% of them singletons. As concerns this clonotype: The antigen remains undetermined.

Germline-derived CDR1 and CDR2 are SNHLY and FYNNEI. CDR3 size: 14 residues. Deletions cut 7 bases from V and 9 bases from J, with 21 bases between. An expansion of CD8+CD57+ cells by flow cytometry had been shown in patients chosen for sequencing. Each of the patients presented with severe acquired aplastic anemia. The receptor was isolated from a human donor with aplastic anemia. The rearrangement links TRBV2 to TRBJ1-1, with D unresolved. The sequencing input was sorted CD4+, CD8+, or CD8+CD57+ T cells (not recorded which) from PBMCs. As DNA, the CDR3 is TGTGCCAGCATCGAACGGGCCCTCGGAGCTAAAGCTTTCTTT. It specifies CASIERALGAKAFF.